This T cell receptor (beta chain) was profiled in a study of blood T cell repertoires in COVID-19. The overall study: T cells, B-cell-depleted T cells, or PBMCs provided the cDNA or gDNA that served as material.

Trimming pared 2 bases from V and 4 bases from J, leaving 12 bases between. This CDR3 has 14 amino acids. The germline V gene has CDR1 SGHNT and CDR2 YYREEE (reference sequence). The authors' processing: Estimation of nucleated cell counts relied on the amplification of reference gene primers. Assay: immunoSEQ multiplex PCR; the TCRdb copy retains only in-frame clones and omits some. V and J calls and clone size are given by that table; D and trimming were obtained from the DNA. The table lists approximately 16,000 clones, around 87% of them singletons, with about 12% in the top ten. The J gene is TRBJ2-5, the V gene TRBV5-4; a weak D match, TRBD1 (6 bases). The material sequenced was peripheral blood. The receptor was derived from a human donor in a cohort sampled during active COVID-19. The CDR3 DNA sequence: TGTGCCAGCAGCTTTCTGGCCAGGGGAGAGACCCAGTACTTC. Its translation is CASSFLARGETQYF.